The sequence of this TCR beta chain was determined in a study of T cell changes during pregnancy in multiple sclerosis. Trimming removed 0 bases from V and 7 bases from J; junction bases left unmatched: 8. The CDR3 runs to 15 residues. Germline-derived CDR1 and CDR2 are MNHNY and SVGAGI (reference sequence). The assay was immunoSEQ multiplex PCR, and TCRdb's table has in-frame clones only and misses some. The repertoire consists of over 35,000 clones, with roughly 92% occurring once and the leading ten covering around 1.3%. This sequence joins TRBV6-6 and TRBJ1-1; 7 bases line up with TRBD1. The sample taken for sequencing was peripheral blood. This sequence was found in a female donor with multiple sclerosis, enrolled in a pregnancy study. Written as DNA, the CDR3 is TGTGCCAGCAGTTACTCTAGGCAACAGGGGTTTGAAGCTTTCTTT. As protein: CASSYSRQQGFEAFF.